The clone carrying this TCR beta chain was found a few times. The CDR3 is made up of 15 amino acids. Germline loops: CDR1 MNHNS, CDR2 SASEGT. Trimming cost V 7 bases and J 7 bases; bases outside gene matches: 12. The data derive from a study of OX40 agonist ivuxolimab in advanced cancers. On the study more broadly: Of mixed ages from roughly 23 to 80 and averaging roughly 64 years, the group was almost 85% male.

The protocol was immunoSEQ multiplex PCR, while the TCRdb copy is restricted to in-frame clones and leaves out a portion. The sample includes approximately 19,000 clones, 80% to 90% of them seen just once. This specimen consisted of CD4+ or CD8+ T cells sorted from blood, obtained in a trial of the OX40 agonist ivuxolimab. The source is an adult with an advanced solid tumor such as melanoma, head and neck, liver or kidney cancer. The chain carries TRBV6-1 and TRBJ1-5; 8 positions match TRBD1. The CDR3 coding sequence is TGTGCCAGCAACACCATAGGACAGGGCCGGCAGCCCCAGCATTTT. Its translation is CASNTIGQGRQPQHF.